The 8 T cell receptor beta chains below were found in one sample sequenced in a study of cytomegalovirus exposure and HLA in healthy donors. Sequenced by immunoSEQ multiplex PCR; TCRdb stores in-frame clones only, minus some. The sample contains some 320,000 clones, around 90% of which appear only once. The source material was PBMCs. The origin of the receptors is a woman in her twenties or thirties in good health and CMV-seropositive.

The rearrangement uses TRBV4-3 and TRBJ2-1; D gene uncertain. CDR3 length equals 13 residues. V lost 1 base and J lost 5, with 6 bases in between. Germline CDR1 LGHNA, CDR2 YSLEER. The CDR3 here is CASSQALHNEQFF. The CDR3 DNA sequence: TGCGCCAGCAGCCAAGCCCTACACAATGAGCAGTTCTTC.

CDR3 sequence: CAWTGQGLSSGANVLTF. For the CDR3, the DNA is TGTGCCTGGACAGGACAGGGCCTTAGCTCTGGGGCCAACGTCCTGACTTTC. The chain recombines TRBV30 with TRBJ2-6; 8 bases align to TRBD1. In germline, CDR1 is GTSNPN, CDR2 SVGIG (reference sequence). The J segment lost 0 bases and the V segment lost 4 bases, leaving 8 bases of the junction unmatched. The CDR3 length is 17 residues.

This chain links TRBV18 with TRBJ2-1; TRBD2 might be the D (5 bases). The germline V gene encodes CDR1 KGHSH and CDR2 LQKENI. This CDR3 is 16 amino acids long. V lost 2 bases to trimming and J lost 4 bases, with 15 bases between them. In DNA, the CDR3 is TGTGCCAGCTCACCATCCCGGGAACAAAAATACAATGAGCAGTTCTTC. This codes for CASSPSREQKYNEQFF.

The chain carries TRBV4-2 and TRBJ2-1, with 13 bases that match TRBD2. Trimming at V came to 1 base and at J to 5 bases, leaving 2 bases not matched to a gene. This CDR3 spans 16 amino acids. The germline V gene encodes CDR1 LGHNA and CDR2 YNFKEQ. The CDR3 coding sequence is TGTGCCAGCAGCCAAGCCGGGACTAGCGGGGACAATGAGCAGTTCTTC. Translated: CASSQAGTSGDNEQFF.

The V call is TRBV2, the J call TRBJ2-7; no reliable D call. The CDR3 covers 12 residues. Trimming cost V 6 bases and J 3 bases, with 9 bases left between them. Germline lookup yields CDR1 SNHLY and CDR2 FYNNEI. The CDR3: CASRDYSYEQYF. DNA of the CDR3: TGTGCCAGCAGGGATTACAGCTACGAGCAGTACTTC.

The gene calls are TRBV25-1 and TRBJ1-5, with 8 bases that match TRBD1. V lost 1 base to trimming and J lost 9 bases; unmatched junction nucleotides: 8. Germline assignment: CDR1 MGHDK and CDR2 SYGVNS. The CDR3 is 15 residues long. The CDR3 protein is CASSESGTGKGPQHF. In nucleotides, the CDR3 is TGTGCCAGCAGTGAATCTGGGACAGGCAAAGGGCCCCAGCATTTT.

This sequence joins TRBV2 and TRBJ2-5, with 15 positions matching TRBD2. The germline V gene encodes CDR1 SNHLY and CDR2 FYNNEI. J gave up 4 bases and V 6 bases, and 3 bases lay outside the gene matches. The CDR3 spans 15 residues. The CDR3, as DNA: TGTGCCAGCAGCAAGGGACTAGCGGGGGGAGAGACCCAGTACTTC. Its protein product is CASSKGLAGGETQYF. Full variable domain (missing parts from reference TRBV2 and TRBJ2-5): EPEVTQTPSHQVTQMGQEVILRCVPISNHLYFYWYRQILGQKVEFLVSFYNNEISEKSEIFDDQFSVERPDGSNFTLKIRSTKLEDSAMYFCASSKGLAGGETQYFGPGTRLLVL.

V gene TRBV27 combines with J gene TRBJ1-1; D is possibly TRBD1 (5 bases). CDR3 length: 11 amino acids. CDR1 and CDR2 from the germline V gene are MNHEY and SMNVEV (reference sequence). Trimming removed 8 bases at V and 5 bases at J, with 9 bases between. Here the CDR3 DNA reads TGTGCCAGCGGGGGGGGGACTGAAGCTTTCTTT. Translation gives CASGGGTEAFF.